What follows are 15 T cell receptor beta chains derived from one specimen sequenced in a study of metastatic and nonmetastatic thyroid tumors. TCRdb re-processed the PCR reads through MiXCR. In the table there are more than 40,000 clones, less than 35% of which are singletons. No patient had received any treatment before thyroid surgery. The sequencing input was blood. These receptors all stem from a male donor with papillary thyroid cancer or a benign thyroid nodule (not recorded which). Some clones in this sample may be carry-over from other donors' samples.

This chain connects TRBV27 to TRBJ2-7, with D possibly matching TRBD1 (5 bases). V was shortened by 8 bases and J by 0 bases, with 17 bases between the two germline ends. Germline V gene data show CDR1 as MNHEY and CDR2 as SMNVEV (reference sequence). This CDR3 comprises 15 residues. The CDR3 DNA reads as TGTGCCAGCCTCGAATACAGGCGGAGCTCCTACGAGCAGTACTTC. Its translation is CASLEYRRSSYEQYF.

This clone was counted many times. The gene calls are TRBV5-1 and TRBJ1-1; D remains unclear. V gave up 5 bases and J gave up 4 bases, with 15 bases separating them. This CDR3 spans 14 amino acids. Germline V gene data show CDR1 as SGHRS and CDR2 as YFSETQ. CDR3 DNA sequence: TGCGCCAGCAGGGTGGGTGTTGGGAGCACTGAAGCTTTCTTT. It is translated as CASRVGVGSTEAFF.

A note on this clone: One end of the junction varies from germline; a read error may be responsible. This chain joins TRBV5-4 and TRBJ2-7, with 9 bases identical to TRBD1. CDR1 is SGHNT, CDR2 YYREEE, per germline (reference sequence). The CDR3 consists of 15 residues. CDR3 protein: CASSLLGTGCYEHYF. The CDR3 DNA reads as TGTGCCAGCAGCTTGCTCGGGACAGGGTGTTACGAGCATTACTTC.

This clone was seen many times. The J gene is TRBJ1-1, the V gene TRBV13; perhaps TRBD1 as D (5 bases). The length of the CDR3 is 14 residues. CDR1 is PRHDT and CDR2 is FYEKMQ in the germline V gene (reference sequence). Between the trimmed V and J ends, which lost 1 base and 5 bases, there was a span of 11 bases. CDR3 sequence (DNA): TGTGCCAGCAGCTTAGCAGGGTCAGGAACTGAAGCTTTCTTT. It specifies CASSLAGSGTEAFF.

This clone came up a few times. The rearrangement joins TRBV6-1 to TRBJ2-1, with 7 bases matching TRBD2. The CDR3 runs 15 residues. Germline V lookup: CDR1 MNHNS, CDR2 SASEGT. The V and J ends lost 2 bases and 5 bases, in that order; junction bases with no gene match: 6. CDR3 nucleotides: TGTGCCAGCAGTGAATGGGCTAGCGGACACAATGAGCAGTTCTTC. Residues: CASSEWASGHNEQFF.

A word on this clone: The junction shows a germline mismatch at one end, possibly a read error. The chain uses TRBV3-1 and TRBJ2-7; D unclear. CDR1 and CDR2 from the germline V gene are LGHDT and YNNKEL (reference sequence). The CDR3 length is 13 residues. The CDR3 loop is CASIQEVSYEQCF. The CDR3 DNA reads TGTGCCAGCATCCAAGAAGTGTCCTACGAGCAGTGCTTC.

For this clone: A read error is likely, as this CDR3 ends without the conserved phenylalanine or tryptophan. No DNA is shown, since the ends of the CDR3 on it are uncertain; the CDR3 is the one TCRdb lists. CDR3 protein: CARSLQGSTESFL. The chain has TRBV28 and TRBJ1-1. A total of 13 residues make up the CDR3, ends included. Germline V gene sequence: CDR1 MDHEN, CDR2 SYDVKM.

The chain joins TRBV4-1 to TRBJ2-3; 11 bases map to TRBD1. The CDR3 is made up of 15 amino acids. The germline V gene encodes CDR1 MGHRA and CDR2 YSYEKL. J lost 6 bases, V lost 2 bases, and 4 bases had no gene match. For the CDR3, the DNA is TGCGCCAGCAGCCAACCTGGACAGGGGGCGGATACGCAGTATTTT. Protein: CASSQPGQGADTQYF.

This clone was observed many times. The V and J genes are TRBV9 and TRBJ1-6; D might be TRBD1 (5 bases). The CDR3 length is 14 residues. Trimming shortened V by 3 bases and J by 9 bases, and 13 bases separated the two germline ends. The germline V gene encodes CDR1 SGDLS and CDR2 YYNGEE. The CDR3 is CASSGGTAVSPLHF. DNA of the CDR3: TGTGCCAGCAGCGGGGGGACGGCCGTTTCACCCCTCCACTTT.

The sample holds many counts of this clone. V usage is TRBV11-3 and J usage is TRBJ2-2; no reliable D call. The CDR3 sequence is 13 residues long. The germline V gene encodes CDR1 SGHNT and CDR2 YENEEA. V dropped 4 bases and J dropped 6 bases, with 9 bases sitting between them. As DNA, the CDR3 is TGTGCCAGCAGCTCATACGTGGCCGGGGAGCTGTTTTTT. Protein product: CASSSYVAGELFF.

This rearrangement joins TRBV13 to TRBJ1-6; 9 bases fit TRBD1. Germline V lookup: CDR1 PRHDT, CDR2 FYEKMQ (reference sequence). This CDR3 has 15 residues. V gave up 4 bases and J gave up 9 bases; unmatched junction bases: 7. CDR3 sequence reads: CASSSGQGGSSPLHF. The DNA of the CDR3 is TGTGCCAGCAGCTCGGGACAGGGAGGAAGTTCACCCCTCCACTTT.

Concerning this clone itself: Germline is not matched at one junction end, which may reflect a read error. The chain has TRBV18 and TRBJ2-2, with D uncertain. This CDR3 contains 18 residues. Germline CDR1 is KGHSH and CDR2 is LQKENI. In nucleotides, the CDR3 is TGTGCGAGCTCAACCGCTAGTCAAATTTTCCTGAACACCGGGGAGCTGTTTTTT. This sequence encodes CASSTASQIFLNTGELFF.

V usage is TRBV27 and J usage is TRBJ2-2; D unclear. V lost 5 bases, J lost 0 bases, and 19 bases lay in between. The CDR3 extends over 18 amino acids. Germline CDR1 MNHEY, CDR2 SMNVEV (reference sequence). Written as DNA, the CDR3 is TGTGCCAGCAGTCCAACGCCCCTGGACCAGGCGAACACCGGGGAGCTGTTTTTT. Protein: CASSPTPLDQANTGELFF.

J is TRBJ1-5 and V is TRBV5-8; D remains ambiguous. V was pared by 2 bases and J by 4 bases, with 10 bases between. The CDR3 has 14 residues. CDR1 and CDR2 from the germline V gene are SGHTS and YDEGEE. CDR3 nucleotides: TGTGCCAGCAGCTTCTGGTCGGATAATCAGCCCCAGCATTTT. Its protein product is CASSFWSDNQPQHF.

This clone came up many times. This may arise from a read error, as a much more abundant clone is one base away. V and J are TRBV6-4 and TRBJ1-2; D is undetermined. There are 13 residues in the CDR3. Germline V CDR1 and CDR2: MRHNA, SNTAGT. V lost 3 bases and J 3 bases, leaving 8 bases between the germline ends. This CDR3 reads CASSERRYYGYTF. In DNA form, the CDR3 reads TGTGCCAGCAGTGAAAGGAGGTACTATGGCTACACCTTC.